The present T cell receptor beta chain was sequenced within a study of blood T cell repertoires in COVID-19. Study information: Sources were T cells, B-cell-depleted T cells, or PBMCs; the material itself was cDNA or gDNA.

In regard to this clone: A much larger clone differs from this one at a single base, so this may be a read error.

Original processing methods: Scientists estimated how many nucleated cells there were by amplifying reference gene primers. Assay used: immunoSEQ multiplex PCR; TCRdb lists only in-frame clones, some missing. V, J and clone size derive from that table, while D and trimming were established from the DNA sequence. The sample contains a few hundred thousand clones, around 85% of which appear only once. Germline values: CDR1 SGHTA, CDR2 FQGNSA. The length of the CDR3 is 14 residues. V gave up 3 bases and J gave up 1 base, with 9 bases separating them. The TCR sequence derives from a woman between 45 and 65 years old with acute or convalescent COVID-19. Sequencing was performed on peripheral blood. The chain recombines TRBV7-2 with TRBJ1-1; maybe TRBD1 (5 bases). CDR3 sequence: CASSFRQGNTEAFF. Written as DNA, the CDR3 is TGTGCCAGCAGCTTTAGGCAGGGGAACACTGAAGCTTTCTTT.